The 10 T cell receptor beta chains below were found in one sample sequenced in a study of T cell responses to AZD1222 COVID-19 vaccine. Clones were sequenced by immunoSEQ multiplex PCR, and TCRdb holds only the in-frame ones, with some missing. Of 150,000 to 200,000 clones in the sample, about 92% were seen once. The material sequenced was peripheral blood, taken on day 0 of AZD1222 vaccination. These receptors were obtained from an adult in good health.

J is TRBJ2-7 and V is TRBV11-3, with 8 bases that match TRBD1. After removal of 8 bases from V and 5 bases from J, the junction contained 8 bases not matched to a gene. There are 13 residues in the CDR3. In germline, CDR1 is SGHNT, CDR2 YENEEA. CDR3 protein: CASGAGGLDEQYF. CDR3 sequence (DNA): TGTGCCAGCGGAGCAGGGGGCCTGGACGAGCAGTACTTC.

The chain recombines TRBV5-1 with TRBJ1-2, with D hard to call. The V gene lost 4 bases and the J gene lost 3 bases, with 4 bases spanning the gap. Germline V gene data show CDR1 as SGHRS and CDR2 as YFSETQ. This CDR3 has 11 residues. The DNA of the CDR3 is TGCGCCAGCAGCAGGGACTATGGCTACACCTTC. Translating gives CASSRDYGYTF.

The rearrangement uses TRBV5-4 and TRBJ2-7; D is uncertain. The germline V and J ends were trimmed by 0 bases and 7 bases, with 11 bases remaining between them. Looked up from germline, CDR1 is SGHNT and CDR2 is YYREEE (reference sequence). The CDR3 is 13 residues long. The chain's CDR3 is CASSLDWSGEQYF. The CDR3 region has the DNA TGTGCCAGCAGCTTGGACTGGTCCGGTGAGCAGTACTTC.

This chain links TRBV5-5 with TRBJ1-1; D not certain. From germline, CDR1 is SGHKS and CDR2 YYEKEE (reference sequence). V dropped 4 bases and J dropped 0 bases, with 10 bases sitting between them. The CDR3 spans 14 residues. In DNA form, the CDR3 reads TGTGCCAGCAGCCCGGTAACCTTGAACACTGAAGCTTTCTTT. Protein: CASSPVTLNTEAFF.

The chain links TRBV6-5 to TRBJ2-5, with TRBD2 as a possible D gene (6 bases). This CDR3 is 14 amino acids long. The germline V gene has CDR1 MNHEY and CDR2 SVGAGI. The ends were cut back, 6 bases at V and 5 bases at J, with 16 bases in the middle. The CDR3 loop is CASRDREMGETQYF. The CDR3 DNA reads as TGTGCCAGCAGGGACCGGGAGATGGGGGAGACCCAGTACTTC.

The chain has TRBV5-6 and TRBJ1-2; D gene unclear. Germline CDR1 is SGHDT and CDR2 is YYEEEE. The V end lost 7 bases, the J end lost 3 bases, and 19 bases lay between the germline ends. The CDR3 runs to 15 residues. CDR3 amino acids: CASRPSGLMYYGYTF. The CDR3 DNA reads as TGTGCCAGCCGGCCCTCGGGCCTCATGTACTATGGCTACACCTTC.

The chain joins TRBV30 to TRBJ1-1; 7 nucleotides line up with TRBD1. Germline V CDR1 and CDR2: GTSNPN, SVGIG (reference sequence). The CDR3 has 12 amino acids. Trimming took 3 bases from V and 6 from J; bases not matched to a gene: 4. In DNA form, the CDR3 reads TGTGCCTGGAGCGACAGGGTTCCTGAAGCTTTCTTT. Its protein product is CAWSDRVPEAFF.

The chain carries TRBV24-1 and TRBJ2-3, with D hard to call. The germline gives CDR1 KGHDR, CDR2 SFDVKD. This CDR3 contains 11 residues. V lost 7 bases and J 4 bases, leaving 5 bases between the germline ends. CDR3 sequence: CATSLADTQYF. DNA of the CDR3: TGTGCCACCAGCTTGGCAGATACGCAGTATTTT.

The chain is built from TRBV19 and TRBJ1-5, with D possibly being TRBD1 (6 bases). The V gene lost 8 bases and the J gene lost 3 bases, with 20 bases spanning the gap. This CDR3 comprises 16 residues. Germline V CDR1 and CDR2: LNHDA, SQIVND (reference sequence). The CDR3 region is CASDWGGQGYNQPQHF. CDR3 nucleotides: TGTGCCAGTGATTGGGGGGGGCAGGGGTACAATCAGCCCCAGCATTTT.

The genes are TRBV3-1 (or the pseudogene TRBV3-2) and TRBJ1-4, with TRBD1 matching 12 bases. CDR3 size: 18 residues. V was clipped by 0 bases and J by 0 bases; unmatched bases: 2. Germline V CDR1 and CDR2: LGHDT, YNNKEL (reference sequence). Here the CDR3 reads CASSQDGTGGSTNEKLFF. CDR3 nucleotide sequence: TGTGCCAGCAGCCAAGATGGGACAGGGGGCTCAACTAATGAAAAACTGTTTTTT.